Listed below are T cell receptor beta chains from one sample, sequenced in a study of blood T cell repertoires in COVID-19. This table comes from immunoSEQ multiplex PCR, and its TCRdb copy is limited to in-frame clones, with some not included. This sample yields around 250,000 clones, of which less than 90% are seen a single time; 6.2% belongs to the top ten. Sequenced input: peripheral blood. Receptor source: a man between 60 and 75 years old with acute or convalescent COVID-19. Both conserved end residues are part of each CDR3. A D gene is named only where the DNA matches it firmly. Clone size is stated in some rows and not others, as once, few, many or a class when expanded.

J: TRBJ1-6
length: 14
V: TRBV9
size: once
D: NA
CDR3: CASSVAGEGSPLHF
DNA: TGTGCCAGCAGCGTAGCAGGAGAGGGTTCACCCCTCCACTTT

J: TRBJ2-7
length: 11
V: TRBV5-6
size: NA
D: NA
CDR3: CASSLASEQYF
DNA: TGTGCCAGCAGCTTGGCATCCGAGCAGTACTTC

J: TRBJ1-2
length: 13
V: TRBV12-3/TRBV12-4
size: NA
D: NA
CDR3: CASSPDRQVGYTF
DNA: TGTGCCAGCAGTCCCGACCGGCAGGTCGGCTACACCTTC

J: TRBJ2-7
length: 11
V: TRBV2
size: NA
D: NA
CDR3: CARGLSHEQYF
DNA: TGTGCCCGCGGGTTGAGCCACGAGCAGTACTTC

J: TRBJ2-2
length: 16
V: TRBV24-1
size: NA
D: NA
CDR3: CATSDSRRGDTGELFF
DNA: TGTGCCACCAGTGATTCACGGAGGGGAGATACCGGGGAGCTGTTTTTT

J: TRBJ1-4
length: 15
V: TRBV4-3
size: NA
D: TRBD1
CDR3: CASSPTGPAGEKLFF
DNA: TGCGCCAGCAGCCCGACAGGGCCCGCAGGAGAAAAACTGTTTTTT

J: TRBJ1-4
length: 14
V: TRBV7-9
size: NA
D: NA
CDR3: CASSMAGAGEKLFF
DNA: TGTGCCAGCTCGATGGCGGGGGCCGGGGAAAAACTGTTTTTT

J: TRBJ2-1
length: 15
V: TRBV30
size: NA
D: NA
CDR3: CAWTQLSGSYNEQFF
DNA: TGTGCCTGGACCCAACTTAGCGGATCCTACAATGAGCAGTTCTTC

J: TRBJ2-1
length: 15
V: TRBV2
size: NA
D: NA
CDR3: CASRGEPGSYNEQFF
DNA: TGTGCCAGCCGCGGGGAACCTGGCTCCTACAATGAGCAGTTCTTC

J: TRBJ2-3
length: 13
V: TRBV29-1
size: NA
D: NA
CDR3: CSVAPYAADTQYF
DNA: TGCAGCGTTGCTCCATATGCGGCAGATACGCAGTATTTT

J: TRBJ1-4
length: 15
V: TRBV5-1
size: NA
D: TRBD1
CDR3: CASSLVGQGGEKLFF
DNA: TGCGCCAGCAGCTTGGTAGGACAGGGCGGTGAAAAACTGTTTTTT

J: TRBJ2-2
length: 14
V: TRBV19
size: many
D: NA
CDR3: CASSIVTNTGELFF
DNA: TGTGCCAGTAGTATTGTAACGAACACCGGGGAGCTGTTTTTT

J: TRBJ1-1
length: 14
V: TRBV9
size: NA
D: NA
CDR3: CASSVGHSETEAFF
DNA: TGTGCCAGCAGCGTAGGCCACAGTGAGACTGAAGCTTTCTTT

J: TRBJ2-5
length: 15
V: TRBV7-2
size: few
D: TRBD2
CDR3: CASSSGGGRAETQYF
DNA: TGTGCCAGCAGCAGCGGGGGGGGGCGCGCAGAGACCCAGTACTTC

J: TRBJ1-1
length: 14
V: TRBV28
size: few
D: NA
CDR3: CASRQQGFHTEAFF
DNA: TGTGCCAGCAGGCAACAGGGATTTCACACTGAAGCTTTCTTT

J: TRBJ1-4
length: 12
V: TRBV5-5
size: NA
D: NA
CDR3: CASSRAGEKLFF
DNA: TGTGCCAGCTCCCGGGCAGGGGAAAAACTGTTTTTT

J: TRBJ1-2
length: 15
V: TRBV19
size: NA
D: TRBD1
CDR3: CASSAQGQGNYGYTF
DNA: TGTGCCAGTAGTGCCCAGGGACAGGGAAACTATGGCTACACCTTC

J: TRBJ2-3
length: 16
V: TRBV11-3
size: NA
D: TRBD2
CDR3: CASSLGLAELTDTQYF
DNA: TGTGCCAGCAGCTTGGGACTAGCGGAACTCACAGATACGCAGTATTTT

J: TRBJ2-5
length: 12
V: TRBV7-2
size: NA
D: NA
CDR3: CASSLFGETQYF
DNA: TGTGCCAGCAGCTTATTCGGGGAGACCCAGTACTTC

J: TRBJ2-7
length: 15
V: TRBV9
size: NA
D: TRBD2
CDR3: CASSVGLAGAYEQYF
DNA: TGTGCCAGCAGCGTAGGGCTAGCGGGAGCCTACGAGCAGTACTTC

J: TRBJ2-3
length: 17
V: TRBV18
size: NA
D: TRBD2
CDR3: CASSPGTSGSGTDTQYF
DNA: TGTGCCAGCTCACCCGGGACTAGCGGGAGTGGCACAGATACGCAGTATTTT

J: TRBJ2-1
length: 17
V: TRBV4-3
size: NA
D: NA
CDR3: CASSQGRSASSYNEQFF
DNA: TGCGCCAGCAGCCAAGGAAGAAGCGCAAGCTCCTACAATGAGCAGTTCTTC

J: TRBJ2-7
length: 17
V: TRBV5-6
size: NA
D: TRBD2
CDR3: CASSPLTSGSFTYEQYF
DNA: TGTGCCAGCAGCCCCCTAACTAGCGGTTCATTCACATACGAGCAGTACTTC

J: TRBJ2-3
length: 17
V: TRBV11-3
size: NA
D: NA
CDR3: CASSLSMAGPSTDTQYF
DNA: TGTGCCAGCAGCTTATCTATGGCGGGACCGAGCACAGATACGCAGTATTTT